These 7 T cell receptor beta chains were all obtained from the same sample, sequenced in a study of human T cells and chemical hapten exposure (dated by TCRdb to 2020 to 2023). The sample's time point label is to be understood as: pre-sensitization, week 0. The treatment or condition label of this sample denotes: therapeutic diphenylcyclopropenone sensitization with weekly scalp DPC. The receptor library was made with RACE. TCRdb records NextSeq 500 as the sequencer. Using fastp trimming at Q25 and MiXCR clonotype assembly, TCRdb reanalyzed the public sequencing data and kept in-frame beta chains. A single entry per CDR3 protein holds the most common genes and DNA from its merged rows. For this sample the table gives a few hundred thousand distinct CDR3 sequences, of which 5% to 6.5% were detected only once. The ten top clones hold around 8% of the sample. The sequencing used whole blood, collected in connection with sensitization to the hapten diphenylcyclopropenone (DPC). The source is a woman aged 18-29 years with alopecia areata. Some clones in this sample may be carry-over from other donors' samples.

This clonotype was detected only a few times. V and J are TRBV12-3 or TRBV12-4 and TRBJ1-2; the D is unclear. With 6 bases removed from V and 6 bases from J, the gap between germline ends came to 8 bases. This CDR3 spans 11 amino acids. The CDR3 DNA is TGTGCCAGCAGCCCCAGAGATGGCTACACCTTC. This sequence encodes CASSPRDGYTF.

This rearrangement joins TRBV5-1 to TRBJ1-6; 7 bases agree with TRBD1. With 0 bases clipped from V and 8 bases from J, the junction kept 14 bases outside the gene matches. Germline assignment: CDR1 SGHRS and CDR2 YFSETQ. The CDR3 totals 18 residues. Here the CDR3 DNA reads TGCGCCAGCAGCTTGGATATTTCTGGGACAGAACTCTATTCACCCCTCCACTTT. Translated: CASSLDISGTELYSPLHF.

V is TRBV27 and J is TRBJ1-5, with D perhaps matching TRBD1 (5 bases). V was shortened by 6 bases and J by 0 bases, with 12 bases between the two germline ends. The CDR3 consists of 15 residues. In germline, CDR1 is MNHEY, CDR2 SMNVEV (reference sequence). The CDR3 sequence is CASRGDYNSNQPQHF. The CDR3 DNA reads TGTGCCAGCAGAGGGGACTATAATAGCAATCAGCCCCAGCATTTT.

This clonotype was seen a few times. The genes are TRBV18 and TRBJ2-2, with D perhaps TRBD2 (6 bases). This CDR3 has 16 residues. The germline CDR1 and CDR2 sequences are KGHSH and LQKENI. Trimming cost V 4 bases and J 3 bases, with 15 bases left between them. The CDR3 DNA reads TGTGCCAGCTCACGAAGGGGAGGTATGGACACCGGGGAGCTGTTTTTT. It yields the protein CASSRRGGMDTGELFF.

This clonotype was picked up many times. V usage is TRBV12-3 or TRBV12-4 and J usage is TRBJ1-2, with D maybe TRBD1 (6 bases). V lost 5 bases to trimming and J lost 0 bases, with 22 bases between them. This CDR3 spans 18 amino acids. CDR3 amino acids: CASSPLPGAIGANYGYTF. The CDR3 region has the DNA TGTGCCAGCAGTCCCCTCCCGGGGGCTATAGGGGCTAACTATGGCTACACCTTC.

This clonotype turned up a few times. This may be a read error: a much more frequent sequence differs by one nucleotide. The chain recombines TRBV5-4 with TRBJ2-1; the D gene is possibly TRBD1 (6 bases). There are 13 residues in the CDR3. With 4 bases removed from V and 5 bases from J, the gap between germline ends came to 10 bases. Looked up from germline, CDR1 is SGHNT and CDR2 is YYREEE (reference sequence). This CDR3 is CASSRGQNNEQFF. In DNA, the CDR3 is TGTGCCAGCAGCCGAGGACAGAACAATGAGCAGTTCTTC.

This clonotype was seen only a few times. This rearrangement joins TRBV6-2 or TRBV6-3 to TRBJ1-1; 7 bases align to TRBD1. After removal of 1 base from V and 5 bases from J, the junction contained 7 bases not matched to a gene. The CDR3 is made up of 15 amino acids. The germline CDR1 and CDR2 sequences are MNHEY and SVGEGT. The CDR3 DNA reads TGTGCCAGCAGTTACTTCAACAGGGGAGGAACTGAAGCTTTCTTT. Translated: CASSYFNRGGTEAFF.